These T cell receptor beta chains were read from a single sample in a study of shared clonotypes between healthy human individuals. Measured with immunoSEQ multiplex PCR; TCRdb has only the in-frame clones, and not every one. The repertoire holds approximately 2.5 million clones, 80% to 95% seen once, with 0.36% in the top ten. The sequenced sample consisted of naive CD4+ T cells from PBMCs. The source of these receptors is a man between 18 and 29 years old in good health. Some clones in this sample may be carry-over from other donors' samples. CDR3s include the opening cysteine and the closing phenylalanine or tryptophan. A D gene is named only where the DNA matches it firmly. Only some rows state a clone size, as once, few, many or a class for expanded clones.

.	TRBV5-1	TRBJ2-6	16	.	TGCGCCAGCAGCTTACGGTCGGGCACTGGGGCCAACGTCCTGACTTTC	CASSLRSGTGANVLTF
.	TRBV7-8	TRBJ2-1	13	.	TGTGCCAGCAGCTTAAACAGTAGAAATGAGCAGTTCTTC	CASSLNSRNEQFF
TRBD1	TRBV5-1	TRBJ2-6	18	.	TGCGCCAGCAGCCCCCCCGGACAGGGGGAAGGTGGGGCCAACGTCCTGACTTTC	CASSPPGQGEGGANVLTF
.	TRBV4-1	TRBJ1-5	15	once	TGCGCCAGCAGCCAAGGGGACGGTCGTATTTTTCCCCAGCATTTT	CASSQGDGRIFPQHF
.	TRBV7-9	TRBJ2-7	16	.	TGTGCCAGCAGTTATAGTGGCAGGGGTGGAGCCTACGAGCAGTACTTC	CASSYSGRGGAYEQYF
TRBD2	TRBV25-1	TRBJ2-3	14	.	TGTGCAGCTGGTCTAGCGGGAACGCTAGATACGCAGTATTTT	CAAGLAGTLDTQYF
.	TRBV6-9	TRBJ2-7	16	once	TGTGCCAGCAGGCGGCCCCCTCCCTCCTACTCCTACGAGCAGTACTTC	CASRRPPPSYSYEQYF
TRBD2	TRBV28	TRBJ2-1	13	.	TGTGCCAGCAGAAGCGGGAGTTTGCATGAGCAGTTCTTC	CASRSGSLHEQFF
TRBD1	TRBV7-6	TRBJ1-4	15	.	TGTGCCAGCAGCAAAGGACCCCGGGACAGTGAAAAACTGTTTTTT	CASSKGPRDSEKLFF
.	TRBV5-5	TRBJ1-3	14	.	TGTGCCAGCAGCTTGGTAGGATCTGGAAACACCATATATTTT	CASSLVGSGNTIYF
.	TRBV7-9	TRBJ1-2	12	.	TGTGCCAGCAGCCCAGGCGGGTATGGCTACACCTTC	CASSPGGYGYTF
TRBD1	TRBV5-1	TRBJ1-2	14	few	TGCGCCAGCAGCCAGGACAGGGGTTCGCGCGGCTACACCTTC	CASSQDRGSRGYTF
TRBD1	TRBV15	TRBJ1-5	15	.	TGTGCCACCAGCCCCCGGACAGGCCAAAATCAGCCCCAGCATTTT	CATSPRTGQNQPQHF
.	TRBV11-3	TRBJ2-1	15	.	TGTGCCAGCAGCCCGCGACATCAACCCTACAATGAGCAGTTCTTC	CASSPRHQPYNEQFF
.	TRBV10-3	TRBJ1-1	16	.	TGTGCCATCAGTGGGACAGCGCCAGCCTTAAACACTGAAGCTTTCTTT	CAISGTAPALNTEAFF
.	TRBV7-3	TRBJ1-2	15	once	TGTGCCAGCAGTCCCGGTACTAGGACGGCGTCAGGCTACACCTTC	CASSPGTRTASGYTF
.	TRBV5-1	TRBJ2-1	15	.	TGCGCCAGCGCCTCCTCCTCGGGGGCGGGGAATGAGCAGTTCTTC	CASASSSGAGNEQFF
.	TRBV6-5	TRBJ2-7	14	.	TGTGCCAGCAGTTACGGACGGGGTTCCTACGAGCAGTACTTC	CASSYGRGSYEQYF
.	TRBV7-8	TRBJ1-2	15	once	TGTGCCAGCAGCCCCTGGCCAGGGGATTCCTATGGCTACACCTTC	CASSPWPGDSYGYTF
.	TRBV9	TRBJ2-3	15	.	TGTGCCAGCAGCGCCCTCGGGAGTAGGACAGATACGCAGTATTTT	CASSALGSRTDTQYF
TRBD2	TRBV19	TRBJ2-1	18	.	TGTGCCAGTAGTTCGGGACTAGCGGTATCTGGCTCCTACAATGAGCAGTTCTTC	CASSSGLAVSGSYNEQFF
.	TRBV14	TRBJ2-7	12	once	TGTGCCAGCAGCCCTAGTTCGGGTCGGGAGTACTTC	CASSPSSGREYF
.	TRBV30	TRBJ1-5	13	few	TGTGCCTGGAGTGGGTCGGGGGTGCAGCCCCAGCATTTT	CAWSGSGVQPQHF
.	TRBV15	TRBJ2-2	12	once	TGTGCCACCGGGGGTGACTCCGGGGAGCTGTTTTTT	CATGGDSGELFF
.	TRBV28	TRBJ1-1	12	.	TGTGCCAGCAGGGGCCGGGGGACTGAAGCTTTCTTT	CASRGRGTEAFF
TRBD2	TRBV9	TRBJ2-7	16	.	TGTGCCAGCAGCGGCTCGGGGGGGGACGGCCCCTACGAGCAGTACTTC	CASSGSGGDGPYEQYF
.	TRBV5-1	TRBJ1-5	14	.	TGCGCCAGCAGCTTGGGAGGCCTCAATCAGCCCCAGCATTTT	CASSLGGLNQPQHF
.	TRBV29-1	TRBJ1-2	18	.	TGCAGCGTCGTTCTTTACCCCGACAGGACGGAAATGAACTATGGCTACACCTTC	CSVVLYPDRTEMNYGYTF
.	TRBV15	TRBJ2-4	15	.	TGTGCCACCACCGAGTACTCGGGAACCAAAAACATTCAGTACTTC	CATTEYSGTKNIQYF
TRBD2	TRBV11-1	TRBJ2-2	19	once	TGTGCCAGCAGCTTAAGACTGCGCGCGGGAGGGCCTTGGACCGGGGAGCTGTTTTTT	CASSLRLRAGGPWTGELFF
TRBD1	TRBV28	TRBJ2-5	15	.	TGTGCCAGCAGCCCGCACAGGGGAAGGGAAGAGACCCAGTACTTC	CASSPHRGREETQYF
TRBD1	TRBV6-1	TRBJ1-2	14	.	TGTGCCAGCAGTGAAGCGTGGACAGGGGACGGCTACACCTTC	CASSEAWTGDGYTF
TRBD1	TRBV28	TRBJ2-3	14	.	TGTGCCAGCATCCCGGGACAGAGCACAGATACGCAGTATTTT	CASIPGQSTDTQYF
TRBD2	TRBV18	TRBJ2-7	15	once	TGTGCCAGCTCACCACAGGCGGGAGGGTACTACGAGCAGTACTTC	CASSPQAGGYYEQYF
.	TRBV7-9	TRBJ2-7	13	.	TGTGCCAGCAGCTTAGGCGGGCCCTACGAGCAGTACTTC	CASSLGGPYEQYF
TRBD2	TRBV9	TRBJ2-7	14	.	TGTGCCAGCAACATGGGACTAGCGGGAGTCGAGCAGTACTTC	CASNMGLAGVEQYF
.	TRBV29-1	TRBJ1-3	14	.	TGCAGCGTTGAGAGGCAGGGTCTTCGAAACACCATATATTTT	CSVERQGLRNTIYF
.	TRBV28	TRBJ1-4	13	.	TGTGCCAGCAGTTTCGAACTCACCCGAAAACTGTTTTTT	CASSFELTRKLFF
.	TRBV5-1	TRBJ2-5	14	.	TGCGCCAGCAGCTTCGGGCAATACCAAGAGACCCAGTACTTC	CASSFGQYQETQYF
TRBD1	TRBV29-1	TRBJ1-1	12	.	TGCAGCGTGGTCAGGGGGAGCGCTGAAGCTTTCTTT	CSVVRGSAEAFF
.	TRBV18	TRBJ2-2	18	.	TGTGCCAGCTCAAATGTTTGGGACTTAAGCCTGAACACCGGGGAGCTGTTTTTT	CASSNVWDLSLNTGELFF
.	TRBV12-2	TRBJ1-1	16	once	TGTGCAAGTCGCTTAGAAAACAGGGGTGAAGGAACTGAAGCTTTCTTT	CASRLENRGEGTEAFF
TRBD1	TRBV30	TRBJ1-5	15	.	TGTGCCTGGAGCGGGACAGGGGGGCACAATCAGCCCCAGCATTTT	CAWSGTGGHNQPQHF
TRBD1	TRBV11-2	TRBJ2-5	17	.	TGTGCCAGCAGCTTAGATCGGGGGACAGGGACCCAAGAGACCCAGTACTTC	CASSLDRGTGTQETQYF
.	TRBV27	TRBJ1-2	13	.	TGTGCCAGCAGTTTGGCCGGCTTCTATGGCTACACCTTC	CASSLAGFYGYTF
.	TRBV6-5	TRBJ1-5	15	.	TGTGCCAGCAGGGCCGGAACAGGGCGCAATCAGCCCCAGCATTTT	CASRAGTGRNQPQHF
.	TRBV28	TRBJ1-2	11	.	TGTGCCAGCAGTTTGCGCAGTAGTTACACCTTC	CASSLRSSYTF
.	TRBV29-1	TRBJ2-5	12	.	TGCAGCGGGGATGGGGGACTAGAGACCCAGTACTTC	CSGDGGLETQYF
.	TRBV6-5	TRBJ2-7	15	.	TGTGCCAGCAGGAATCTAGCGAAGAGCTCCTACGAGCAGTACTTC	CASRNLAKSSYEQYF
.	TRBV6-6	TRBJ2-7	13	once	TGTGCCAGCAGTTCCCCGAGCTCCTACGAGCAGTACTTC	CASSSPSSYEQYF
TRBD2	TRBV28	TRBJ2-7	14	.	TGTGCCAGCAGGGGCGGGACTAGCACCTACGAGCAGTACTTC	CASRGGTSTYEQYF
.	TRBV19	TRBJ1-5	13	.	TGTGCCAGTAGTAAAGATTGGGATCAGCCCCAGCATTTT	CASSKDWDQPQHF
.	TRBV5-1	TRBJ1-1	14	.	TGCGCCAGCAGCTTGCGATACCCGAACACTGAAGCTTTCTTT	CASSLRYPNTEAFF
TRBD1	TRBV29-1	TRBJ1-2	14	.	TGCAGCGTTGGGGACAGCGGTGGAGTCTATGGCTACACCTTC	CSVGDSGGVYGYTF
TRBD2	TRBV5-1	TRBJ2-1	16	.	TGCGCCAGCTCAGGGAGGGAGGGACTCGGATCCAATGAGCAGTTCTTC	CASSGREGLGSNEQFF
.	TRBV27	TRBJ2-7	14	.	TGTGCCAGCAGTAGCTGGCGGGATTCCTACGAGCAGTACTTC	CASSSWRDSYEQYF
TRBD1	TRBV5-1	TRBJ2-6	19	once	TGCGCCAGCAGCTTGGGTACGGGACAGGGGAGCTCTGGGGCCAACGTCCTGACTTTC	CASSLGTGQGSSGANVLTF